What follows describes a single T cell receptor beta chain. As yet, its antigen is unknown. This record comes from a study of T cell responses to AZD1222 COVID-19 vaccine. Study-wide points: Vaccine-associated CD4 TCRs spanned spike, dominant at 160-218 and 743-854. Among the donors, most were white British and more were female, and clonal diversity was possibly underestimated.

The length of the CDR3 is 16 residues. CDR1 is SEHNR and CDR2 is FQNEAQ in the germline V gene (reference sequence). The J segment lost 9 bases and the V segment lost 5 bases, leaving 16 bases of the junction unmatched. Profiling relied on immunoSEQ multiplex PCR, and the TCRdb table lists in-frame clones only, not all of them. Of approximately 200,000 clones in the sample, more than 85% were seen once. Second-dose schedules of about 4 or about 12 weeks were combined. The chain recombines TRBV7-9 with TRBJ2-1, with TRBD2 matching 7 bases. This sequence was found in an adult who received the AZD1222 COVID-19 vaccine. The sequencing used peripheral blood, collected 28 days after the second AZD1222 dose. DNA for the CDR3: TGTGCCAGCAGCCCCAGTTCTGGCGGGAGAGCGGTTGAGCAGTTCTTC. Translated: CASSPSSGGRAVEQFF.